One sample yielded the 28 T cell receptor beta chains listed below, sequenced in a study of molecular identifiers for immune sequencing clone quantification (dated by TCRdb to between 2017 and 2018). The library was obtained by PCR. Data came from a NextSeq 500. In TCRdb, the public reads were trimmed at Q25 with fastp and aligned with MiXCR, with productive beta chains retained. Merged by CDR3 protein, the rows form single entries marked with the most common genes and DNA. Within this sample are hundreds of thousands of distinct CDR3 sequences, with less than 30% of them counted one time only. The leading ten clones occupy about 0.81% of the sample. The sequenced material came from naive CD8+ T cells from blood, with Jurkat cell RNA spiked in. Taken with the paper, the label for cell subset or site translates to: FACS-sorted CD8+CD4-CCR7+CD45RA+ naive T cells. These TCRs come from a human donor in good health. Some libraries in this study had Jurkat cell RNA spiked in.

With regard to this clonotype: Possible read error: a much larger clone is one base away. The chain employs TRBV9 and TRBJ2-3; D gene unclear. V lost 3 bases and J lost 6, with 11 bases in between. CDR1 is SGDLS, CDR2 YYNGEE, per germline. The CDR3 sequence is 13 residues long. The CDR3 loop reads CASSGSFRDTQYF. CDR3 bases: TGTGCCAGCAGCGGATCGTTTAGGGATACGCAGTATTTT.

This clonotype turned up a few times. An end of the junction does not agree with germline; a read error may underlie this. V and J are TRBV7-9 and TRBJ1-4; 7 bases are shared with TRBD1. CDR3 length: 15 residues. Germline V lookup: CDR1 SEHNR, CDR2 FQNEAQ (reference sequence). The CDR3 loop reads CACSSRDSRDEKLFF. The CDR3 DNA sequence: TGTGCCTGCAGCTCCCGGGACAGCAGGGATGAAAAACTGTTTTTT.

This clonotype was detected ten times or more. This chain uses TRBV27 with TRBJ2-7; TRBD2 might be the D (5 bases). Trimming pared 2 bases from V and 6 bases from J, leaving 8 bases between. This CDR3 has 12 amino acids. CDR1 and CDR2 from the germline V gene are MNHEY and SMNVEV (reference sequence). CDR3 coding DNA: TGTGCCAGCAGTTTAGTCCGGGGCGAGCAGTACTTC. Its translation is CASSLVRGEQYF.

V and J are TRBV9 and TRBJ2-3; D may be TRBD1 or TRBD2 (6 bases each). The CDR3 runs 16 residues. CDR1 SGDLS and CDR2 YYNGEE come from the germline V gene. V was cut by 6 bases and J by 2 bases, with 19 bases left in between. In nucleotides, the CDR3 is TGTGCCAGCAACAAAGCGGAGGGGGGTAACACAGATACGCAGTATTTT. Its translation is CASNKAEGGNTDTQYF.

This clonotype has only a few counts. The CDR3 coding sequence is TGTGCCAGCAGTTTTGGTGTGGAAGCTATAGATACGCAGTATTTT. This codes for CASSFGVEAIDTQYF. The gene calls are TRBV12-3 or TRBV12-4 and TRBJ2-3; D gene unclear. The V end lost 3 bases, the J end lost 5 bases, and 15 bases lay between the germline ends. This CDR3 contains 15 residues.

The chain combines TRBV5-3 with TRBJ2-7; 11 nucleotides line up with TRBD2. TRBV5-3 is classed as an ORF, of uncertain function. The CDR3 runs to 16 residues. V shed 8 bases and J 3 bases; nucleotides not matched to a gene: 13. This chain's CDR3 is CASSPIRLAGNYEQYF. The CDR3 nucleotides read TGTGCCAGCAGCCCCATCCGACTAGCGGGAAACTACGAGCAGTACTTC.

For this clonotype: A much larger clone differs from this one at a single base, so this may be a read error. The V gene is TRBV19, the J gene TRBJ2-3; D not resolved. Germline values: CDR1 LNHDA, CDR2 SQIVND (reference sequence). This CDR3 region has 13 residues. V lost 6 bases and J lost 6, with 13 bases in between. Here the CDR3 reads CASRGFGEDTQYF. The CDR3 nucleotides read TGTGCCAGTAGAGGCTTTGGAGAGGATACGCAGTATTTT. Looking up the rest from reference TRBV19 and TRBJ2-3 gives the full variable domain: DGGITQSPKYLFRKEGQNVTLSCEQNLNHDAMYWYRQDPGQGLRLIYYSQIVNDFQKGDIAEGYSVSREKKESFPLTVTSAQKNPTAFYLCASRGFGEDTQYFGPGTRLTVL.

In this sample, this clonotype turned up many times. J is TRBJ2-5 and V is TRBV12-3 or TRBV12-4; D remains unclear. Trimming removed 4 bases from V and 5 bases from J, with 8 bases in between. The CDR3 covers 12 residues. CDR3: CASSSSGETQYF. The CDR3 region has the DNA TGTGCCAGCAGTTCCTCCGGGGAGACCCAGTACTTC.

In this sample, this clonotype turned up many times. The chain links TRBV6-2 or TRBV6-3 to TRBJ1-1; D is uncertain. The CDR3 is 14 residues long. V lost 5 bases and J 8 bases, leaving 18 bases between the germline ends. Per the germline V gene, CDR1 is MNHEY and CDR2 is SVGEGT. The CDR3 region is CASSAVGSSEEAFF. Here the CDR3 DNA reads TGTGCCAGCAGTGCGGTCGGCTCATCCGAGGAAGCTTTCTTT.

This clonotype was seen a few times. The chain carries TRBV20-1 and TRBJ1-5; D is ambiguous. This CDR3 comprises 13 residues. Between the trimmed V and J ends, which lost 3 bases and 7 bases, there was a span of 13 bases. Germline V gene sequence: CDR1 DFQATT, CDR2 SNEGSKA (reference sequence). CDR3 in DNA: TGCAGTGCTAGGGCCGGCGGTGGGCAGCCCCAGCATTTT. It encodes CSARAGGGQPQHF.

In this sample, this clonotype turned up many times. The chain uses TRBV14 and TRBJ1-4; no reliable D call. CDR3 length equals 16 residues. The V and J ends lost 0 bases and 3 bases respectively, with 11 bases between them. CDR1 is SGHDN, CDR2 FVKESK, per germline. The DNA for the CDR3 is TGTGCCAGCAGCCAAGAATTCCCCGTGGCTAATGAAAAACTGTTTTTT. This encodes CASSQEFPVANEKLFF.

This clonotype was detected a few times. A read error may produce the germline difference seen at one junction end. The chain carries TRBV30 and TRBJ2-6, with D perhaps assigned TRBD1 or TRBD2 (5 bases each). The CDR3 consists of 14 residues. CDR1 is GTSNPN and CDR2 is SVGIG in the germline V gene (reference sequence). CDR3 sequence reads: CAGTAFSGANVLTF. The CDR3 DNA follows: TGCGCCGGGACCGCTTTTTCTGGGGCCAACGTCCTGACTTTC.

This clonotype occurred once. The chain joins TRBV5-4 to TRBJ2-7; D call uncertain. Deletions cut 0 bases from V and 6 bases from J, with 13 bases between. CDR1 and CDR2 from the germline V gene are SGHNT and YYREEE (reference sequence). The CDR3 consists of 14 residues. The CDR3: CASSLAVGLGEQYF. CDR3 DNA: TGTGCCAGCAGCTTGGCGGTGGGCCTCGGCGAGCAGTACTTC.

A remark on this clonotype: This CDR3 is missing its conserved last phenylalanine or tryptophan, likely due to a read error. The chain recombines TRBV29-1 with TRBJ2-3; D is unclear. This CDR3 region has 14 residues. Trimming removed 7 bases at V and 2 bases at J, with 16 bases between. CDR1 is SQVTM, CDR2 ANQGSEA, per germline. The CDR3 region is CSEEEVVPTDTQYY. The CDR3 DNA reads TGCAGCGAAGAAGAAGTGGTCCCCACAGATACGCAGTATTAT.

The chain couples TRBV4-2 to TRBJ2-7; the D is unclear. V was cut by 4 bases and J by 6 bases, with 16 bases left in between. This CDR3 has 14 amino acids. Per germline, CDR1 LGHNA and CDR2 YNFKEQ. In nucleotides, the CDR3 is TGTGCCAGCAGCCCGGGTCCGTTAGGTTCCGAGCAGTACTTC. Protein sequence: CASSPGPLGSEQYF.

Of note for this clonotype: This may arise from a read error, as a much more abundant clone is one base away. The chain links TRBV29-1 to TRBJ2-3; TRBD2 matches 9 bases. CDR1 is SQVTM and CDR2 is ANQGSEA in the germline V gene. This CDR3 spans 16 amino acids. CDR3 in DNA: TGCAGAGTTGAAAATCTGGGCGGGGGGGTTACAGATACGCAGTATTTT. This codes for CRVENLGGGVTDTQYF.

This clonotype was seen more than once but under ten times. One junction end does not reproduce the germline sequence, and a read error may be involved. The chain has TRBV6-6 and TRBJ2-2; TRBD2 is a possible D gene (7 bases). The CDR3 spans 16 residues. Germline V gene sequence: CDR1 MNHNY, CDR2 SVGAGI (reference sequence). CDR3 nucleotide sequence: TGTGTCAGCAGTTACCGGGGGGCAGAGAACACCGGGGAGCTGTTTTTT. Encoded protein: CVSSYRGAENTGELFF.

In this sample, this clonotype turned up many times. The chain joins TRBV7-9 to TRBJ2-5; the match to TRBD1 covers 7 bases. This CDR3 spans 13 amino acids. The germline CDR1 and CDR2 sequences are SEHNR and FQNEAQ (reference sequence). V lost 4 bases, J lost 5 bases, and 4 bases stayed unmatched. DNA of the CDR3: TGTGCCAGCAGCTCAGACAGGGTCGAGACCCAGTACTTC. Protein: CASSSDRVETQYF.

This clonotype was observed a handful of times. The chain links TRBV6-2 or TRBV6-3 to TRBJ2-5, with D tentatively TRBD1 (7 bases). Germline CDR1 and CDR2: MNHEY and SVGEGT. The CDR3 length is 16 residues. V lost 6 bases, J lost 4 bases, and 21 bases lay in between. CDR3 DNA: TGTGCCAGCAGCAATGCGGGGTGGGGGGACAGAGAGACCCAGTACTTC. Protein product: CASSNAGWGDRETQYF.

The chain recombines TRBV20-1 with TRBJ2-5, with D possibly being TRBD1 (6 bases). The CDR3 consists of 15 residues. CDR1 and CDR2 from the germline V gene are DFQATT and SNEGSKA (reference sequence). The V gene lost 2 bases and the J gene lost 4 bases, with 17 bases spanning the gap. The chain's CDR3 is CSARNVYRDLETQYF. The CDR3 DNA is TGCAGTGCTAGAAACGTTTACAGGGATCTAGAGACCCAGTACTTC.

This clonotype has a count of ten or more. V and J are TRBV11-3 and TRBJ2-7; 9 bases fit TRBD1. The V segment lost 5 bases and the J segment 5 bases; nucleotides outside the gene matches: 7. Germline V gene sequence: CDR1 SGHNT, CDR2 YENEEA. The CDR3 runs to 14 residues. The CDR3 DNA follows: TGTGCCAGCAGCGCCGGGACAGGGACCCACGAGCAGTACTTC. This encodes CASSAGTGTHEQYF. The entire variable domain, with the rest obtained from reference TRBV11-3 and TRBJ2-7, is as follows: EAGVVQSPRYKIIEKKQPVAFWCNPISGHNTLYWYLQNLGQGPELLIRYENEEAVDDSQLPKDRFSAERLKGVDSTLKIQPAELGDSAVYLCASSAGTGTHEQYFGPGTRLTVT.

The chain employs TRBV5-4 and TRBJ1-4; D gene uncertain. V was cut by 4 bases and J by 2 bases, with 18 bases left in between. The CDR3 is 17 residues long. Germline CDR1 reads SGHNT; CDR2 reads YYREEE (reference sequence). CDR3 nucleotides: TGTGCCAGCAGCCCCGATGGAGGGCAGGTCACTAATGAAAAACTGTTTTTT. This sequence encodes CASSPDGGQVTNEKLFF. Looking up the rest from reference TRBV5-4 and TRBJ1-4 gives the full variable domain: ETGVTQSPTHLIKTRGQQVTLRCSSQSGHNTVSWYQQALGQGPQFIFQYYREEENGRGNFPPRFSGLQFPNYSSELNVNALELDDSALYLCASSPDGGQVTNEKLFFGSGTQLSVL.

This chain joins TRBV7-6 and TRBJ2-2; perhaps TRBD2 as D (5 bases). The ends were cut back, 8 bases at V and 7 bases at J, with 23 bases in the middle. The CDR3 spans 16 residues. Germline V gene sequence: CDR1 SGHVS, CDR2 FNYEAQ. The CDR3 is CASSPSPGISSGELFF. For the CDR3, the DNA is TGTGCCAGCTCCCCTAGCCCCGGGATTTCGAGCGGGGAGCTGTTTTTT.

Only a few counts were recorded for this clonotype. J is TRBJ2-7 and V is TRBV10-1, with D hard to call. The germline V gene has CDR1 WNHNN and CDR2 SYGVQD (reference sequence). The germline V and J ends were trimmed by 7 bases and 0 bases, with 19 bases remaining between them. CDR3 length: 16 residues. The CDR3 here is CASNLPFPMSSYEQYF. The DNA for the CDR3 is TGCGCCAGCAATCTACCGTTTCCGATGTCCTCCTACGAGCAGTACTTC.

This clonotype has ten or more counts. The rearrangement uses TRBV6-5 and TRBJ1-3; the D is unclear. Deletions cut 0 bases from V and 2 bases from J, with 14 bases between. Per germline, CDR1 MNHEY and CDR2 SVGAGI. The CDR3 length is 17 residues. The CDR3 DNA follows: TGTGCCAGCAGTTACTCAGATTGGGAGGCTCCTGGAAACACCATATATTTT. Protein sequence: CASSYSDWEAPGNTIYF.

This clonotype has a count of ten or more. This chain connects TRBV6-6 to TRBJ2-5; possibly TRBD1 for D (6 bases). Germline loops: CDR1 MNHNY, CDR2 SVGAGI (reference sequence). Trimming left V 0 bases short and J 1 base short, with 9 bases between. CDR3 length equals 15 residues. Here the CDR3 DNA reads TGTGCCAGCAGTTACTCCGACAGGAGCCAAGAGACCCAGTACTTC. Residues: CASSYSDRSQETQYF.

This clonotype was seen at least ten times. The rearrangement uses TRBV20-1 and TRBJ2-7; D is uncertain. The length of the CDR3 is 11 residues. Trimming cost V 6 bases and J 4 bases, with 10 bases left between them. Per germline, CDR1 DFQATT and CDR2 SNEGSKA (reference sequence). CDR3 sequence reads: CSAPDNYEQYF. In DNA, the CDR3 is TGCAGTGCGCCAGATAATTACGAGCAGTACTTC.

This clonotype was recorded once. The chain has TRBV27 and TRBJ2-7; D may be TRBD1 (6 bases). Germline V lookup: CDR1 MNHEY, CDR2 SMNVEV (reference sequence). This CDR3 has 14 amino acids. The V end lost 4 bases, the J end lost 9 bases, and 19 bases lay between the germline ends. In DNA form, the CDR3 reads TGTGCCAGCAGTTGGACAGAGGGCCACCACGGGCAGTACTTC. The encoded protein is CASSWTEGHHGQYF.